The 9 T cell receptor beta chains in this list originate from one sample, sequenced in a study of T-cell memory formation after mild COVID-19. TCRdb independently ran MiXCR on the 5' RACE reads; one entry per CDR3 protein. The sample shows 500,000 to 650,000 distinct CDR3 sequences, 20% to 25% of them seen only once. Source material: PBMCs or a T cell subset sorted from them (not recorded which). These receptors were taken from an adult woman who had mild COVID-19 (a few samples of this study predate the infection). Cell type and time point are not known.

V usage is TRBV20-1 and J usage is TRBJ1-3; D not certain. Trimming removed 2 bases from V and 0 bases from J, with 14 bases in between. Germline CDR1 is DFQATT and CDR2 is SNEGSKA (reference sequence). CDR3 length: 16 residues. The CDR3 sequence: CSARQRLRSSGNTIYF. The CDR3 nucleotides read TGCAGTGCTAGACAACGCCTCAGGAGCTCTGGAAACACCATATATTTT.

The chain employs TRBV11-2 and TRBJ1-2; D might be TRBD1 (6 bases). CDR3 length: 14 residues. Germline CDR1 and CDR2: SGHAT and FQNNGV. V was clipped by 3 bases and J by 7 bases, with 15 bases between them. CDR3 DNA sequence: TGTGCCAGCAGCTTTACCGGGGCCAGGGGTGGCTACACCTTC. Translating gives CASSFTGARGGYTF.

The sample holds a few counts of this clonotype. The genes are TRBV7-8 and TRBJ2-1; 8 nucleotides agree with TRBD2. This CDR3 is built from 15 residues. V trimming: 4 bases; J trimming: 7 bases; junction bases outside the gene matches: 9. Germline lookup yields CDR1 SGHVS and CDR2 FQNEAQ. CDR3: CASSSRLAPDNEQFF. CDR3 nucleotides: TGTGCCAGCAGCTCCAGACTAGCGCCTGATAATGAGCAGTTCTTC.

This clonotype was seen only a few times. The rearrangement uses TRBV6-2 or TRBV6-3 and TRBJ1-5; no clear D. The CDR3 runs 16 residues. V was pared by 7 bases and J by 0 bases, with 16 bases between. CDR1 and CDR2 from the germline V gene are MNHEY and SVGEGT. CDR3 DNA sequence: TGTGCCAGCACCCGAGGACGTTCGAATAGCAATCAGCCCCAGCATTTT. Protein product: CASTRGRSNSNQPQHF.

The genes are TRBV5-1 and TRBJ2-7; 7 nucleotides align to TRBD2. Germline loops: CDR1 SGHRS, CDR2 YFSETQ. The J segment lost 2 bases and the V segment lost 2 bases, leaving 10 bases of the junction unmatched. CDR3 length: 16 amino acids. CDR3 DNA: TGCGCCAGCAGCTTCGACGGGGGGAGCAGCGCCTACGAGCAGTACTTC. Translation gives CASSFDGGSSAYEQYF. Full variable domain (missing parts from reference TRBV5-1 and TRBJ2-7): KAGVTQTPRYLIKTRGQQVTLSCSPISGHRSVSWYQQTPGQGLQFLFEYFSETQRNKGNFPGRFSGRQFSNSRSEMNVSTLELGDSALYLCASSFDGGSSAYEQYFGPGTRLTVT.

The chain combines TRBV6-6 with TRBJ2-2, with a possible D match to TRBD2 (7 bases). The CDR3 spans 15 residues. Germline lookup yields CDR1 MNHNY and CDR2 SVGAGI (reference sequence). Trimming took 6 bases from V and 5 from J, leaving 16 bases between them. The CDR3 nucleotides read TGTGCCAGCAGCCAAACGGGGGGCAGAACCGGGGAGCTGTTTTTT. Translating it yields CASSQTGGRTGELFF.

V and J are TRBV7-8 and TRBJ2-5; D is possibly TRBD2 (6 bases). The germline V gene encodes CDR1 SGHVS and CDR2 FQNEAQ. V was pared by 1 base and J by 4 bases, with 16 bases between. This CDR3 has 16 residues. The CDR3 nucleotides read TGTGCCAGCAGCTTAGTCGGGGGAGTTTTCCGAGAGACCCAGTACTTC. Its protein is CASSLVGGVFRETQYF.

The rearrangement uses TRBV30 and TRBJ1-4, with a weak D call TRBD1 (6 bases). The CDR3 covers 14 residues. The V end was cut by 6 bases, the J end by 0 bases, with 11 bases between. The germline V gene encodes CDR1 GTSNPN and CDR2 SVGIG (reference sequence). The CDR3, as DNA: TGTGCCTGCGCCCGGACAGCAACTAATGAAAAACTGTTTTTT. Protein product: CACARTATNEKLFF.

The genes are TRBV18 and TRBJ1-5; 8 bases agree with TRBD1. Trimming cost V 2 bases and J 5 bases; bases outside gene matches: 5. Germline CDR1 reads KGHSH; CDR2 reads LQKENI. This CDR3 is built from 15 residues. The CDR3 is CASSPESGGYQPQHF. The CDR3 DNA sequence: TGTGCCAGCTCACCAGAGTCAGGGGGCTATCAGCCCCAGCATTTT.